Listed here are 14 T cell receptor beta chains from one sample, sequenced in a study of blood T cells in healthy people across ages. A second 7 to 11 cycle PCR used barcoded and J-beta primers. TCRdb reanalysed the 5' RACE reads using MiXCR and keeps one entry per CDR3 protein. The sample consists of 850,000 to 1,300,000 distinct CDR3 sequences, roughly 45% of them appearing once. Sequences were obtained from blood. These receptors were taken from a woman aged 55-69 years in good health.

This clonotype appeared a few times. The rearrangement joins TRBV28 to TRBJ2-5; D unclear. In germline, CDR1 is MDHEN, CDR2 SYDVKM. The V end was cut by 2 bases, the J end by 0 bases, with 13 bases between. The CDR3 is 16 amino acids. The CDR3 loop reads CASSLKDLPNQETQYF. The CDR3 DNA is TGTGCCAGCAGTTTAAAGGATCTACCCAACCAAGAGACCCAGTACTTC. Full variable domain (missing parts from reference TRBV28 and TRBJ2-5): DVKVTQSSRYLVKRTGEKVFLECVQDMDHENMFWYRQDPGLGLRLIYFSYDVKMKEKGDIPEGYSVSREKKERFSLILESASTNQTSMYLCASSLKDLPNQETQYFGPGTRLLVL.

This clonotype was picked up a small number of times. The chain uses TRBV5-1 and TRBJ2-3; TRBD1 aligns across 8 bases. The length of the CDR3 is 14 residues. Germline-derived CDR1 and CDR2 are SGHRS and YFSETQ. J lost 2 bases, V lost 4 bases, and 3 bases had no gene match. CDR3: CASSVDRVTDTQYF. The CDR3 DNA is TGCGCCAGCAGCGTGGACAGGGTCACAGATACGCAGTATTTT.

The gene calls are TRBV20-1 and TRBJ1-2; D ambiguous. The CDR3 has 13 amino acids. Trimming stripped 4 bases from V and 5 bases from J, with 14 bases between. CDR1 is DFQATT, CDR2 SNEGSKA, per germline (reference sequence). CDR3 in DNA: TGCAGTGCTAAACCCCAGGAAACTTATGGCTACACCTTC. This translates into CSAKPQETYGYTF.

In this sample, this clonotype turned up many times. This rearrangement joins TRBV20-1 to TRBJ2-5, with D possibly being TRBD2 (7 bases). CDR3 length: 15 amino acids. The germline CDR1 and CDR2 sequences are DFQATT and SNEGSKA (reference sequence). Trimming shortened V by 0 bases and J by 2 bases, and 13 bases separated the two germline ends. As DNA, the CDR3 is TGCAGTGCTAGAGATGGGGGGGCCCTACAAGAGACCCAGTACTTC. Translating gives CSARDGGALQETQYF.

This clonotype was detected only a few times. CDR3 in amino acids: CASSYTLWDTQYF. CDR3 coding DNA: TGCGCCAGCAGCTATACCTTGTGGGATACGCAGTATTTT. This chain joins TRBV5-1 and TRBJ2-3, with D unclear. This CDR3 region has 13 residues. CDR1 is SGHRS, CDR2 YFSETQ, per germline. V was clipped by 3 bases and J by 6 bases, with 11 bases between them.

CDR3 amino acids: CASSLRGDFYNEQFF. The CDR3 DNA follows: TGTGCCAGCAGCCTCCGGGGGGACTTTTACAATGAGCAGTTCTTC. The V call is TRBV4-2, the J call TRBJ2-1, with 7 bases matching TRBD2. V gave up 4 bases and J gave up 4 bases; unmatched junction bases: 7. Germline V CDR1 and CDR2: LGHNA, YNFKEQ. The CDR3 is 15 amino acids.

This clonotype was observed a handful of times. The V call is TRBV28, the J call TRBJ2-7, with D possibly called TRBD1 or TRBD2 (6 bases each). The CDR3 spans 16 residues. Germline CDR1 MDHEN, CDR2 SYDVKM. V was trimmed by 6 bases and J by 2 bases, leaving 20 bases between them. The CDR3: CASSPRRGRGTYEQYF. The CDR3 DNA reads TGTGCCAGCAGCCCACGTCGGGGGCGCGGGACCTACGAGCAGTACTTC.

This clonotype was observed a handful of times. CDR3 sequence: CASSDRAGGSPLHF. CDR3 bases: TGTGCCAGCAGCGACAGGGCGGGGGGTTCACCCCTCCACTTT. V usage is TRBV6-6 and J usage is TRBJ1-6, with 7 bases matching TRBD1. The V and J ends lost 6 bases and 9 bases, in that order; junction bases with no gene match: 8. The V gene's germline CDR1 is MNHNY and CDR2 SVGAGI (reference sequence). This CDR3 region has 14 residues.

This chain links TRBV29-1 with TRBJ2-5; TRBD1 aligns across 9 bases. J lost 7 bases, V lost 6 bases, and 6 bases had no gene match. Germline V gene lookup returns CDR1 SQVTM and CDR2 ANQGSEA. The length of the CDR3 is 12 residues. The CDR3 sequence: CSVSTGGVTQYF. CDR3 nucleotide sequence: TGCAGCGTATCGACAGGGGGGGTGACCCAGTACTTC.

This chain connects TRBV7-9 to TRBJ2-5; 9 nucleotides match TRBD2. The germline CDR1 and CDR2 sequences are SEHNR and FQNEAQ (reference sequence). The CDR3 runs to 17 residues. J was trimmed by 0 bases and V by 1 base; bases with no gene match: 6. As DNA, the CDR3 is TGTGCCAGCAGCTTAGGGCTAGCGGGGACGAACCAAGAGACCCAGTACTTC. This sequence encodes CASSLGLAGTNQETQYF.

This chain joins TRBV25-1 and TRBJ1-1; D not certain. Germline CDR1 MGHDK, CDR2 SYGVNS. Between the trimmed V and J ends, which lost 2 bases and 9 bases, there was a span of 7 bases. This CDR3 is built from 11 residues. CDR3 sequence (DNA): TGTGCCAGCAGTGAACGTACGAAAGCTTTCTTT. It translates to CASSERTKAFF.

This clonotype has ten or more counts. The CDR3 nucleotides are TGTGCCAGCAGCTTAGGGGCGACTAGCGCCATTCAGTACTTC. Residues: CASSLGATSAIQYF. The J gene is TRBJ2-4, the V gene TRBV7-2; 8 bases are shared with TRBD2. This CDR3 has 14 residues. Germline lookup yields CDR1 SGHTA and CDR2 FQGNSA. J lost 9 bases, V lost 1 base, and 5 bases had no gene match.

CDR3 nucleotides: TGTGCCAGCAGCATGCCCACCCAGCGGGATCAGGGATATGAGCAGTTCTTC. Translated: CASSMPTQRDQGYEQFF. The chain links TRBV12-1 to TRBJ2-1; TRBD1, the D gene given by the table, was not confirmed from the DNA. TRBV12-1 is a recognized pseudogene. This CDR3 is 17 amino acids long.

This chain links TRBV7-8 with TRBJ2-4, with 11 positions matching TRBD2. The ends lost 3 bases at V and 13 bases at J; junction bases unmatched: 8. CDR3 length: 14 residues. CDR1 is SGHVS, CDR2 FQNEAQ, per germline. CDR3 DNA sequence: TGTGCCAGCAGCTTTAGCGGGAGGGCAAGGGAGCAGTACTTC. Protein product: CASSFSGRAREQYF.